The clone carrying this T cell receptor beta chain was seen at least ten times. V lost 1 base to trimming and J lost 1 base, with 7 bases between them. CDR1 and CDR2 (germline): MGHRA, YSYEKL. The CDR3 is 14 residues long. One entry per CDR3 protein, called by TCRdb with MiXCR from the PCR reads. The sample lists 490,000 or so distinct CDR3 sequences, about 26% occurring once. The data belong to a study of molecular identifiers for immune sequencing clone quantification. The source of this sequence is a human donor in good health. Some libraries in this study had Jurkat cell RNA spiked in. The chain is built from TRBV4-1 and TRBJ1-1; D is undetermined. Sample: naive CD8+ T cells from blood, with Jurkat cell RNA spiked in. Subset indicated: FACS-sorted CD8+CD4-CCR7+CD45RA+ naive T cells. This CDR3 is CASSQVRTNTEAFF. CDR3 sequence (DNA): TGCGCCAGCAGCCAAGTCCGCACGAACACTGAAGCTTTCTTT.